The 23 T cell receptor beta chains below all came from one sample that was sequenced in a study of blood T cell repertoires in COVID-19. Profiled with immunoSEQ multiplex PCR; TCRdb holds only in-frame clones, not every one. The sample lists 200,000 to 250,000 clones, 70% to 90% occurring once. The specimen was PBMCs or T cells enriched from blood (not recorded which). These receptor sequences come from a woman between 40 and 55 years old with acute COVID-19.

The gene calls are TRBV7-8 and TRBJ1-3, with D unclear. Germline-derived CDR1 and CDR2 are SGHVS and FQNEAQ. The CDR3 covers 16 residues. With 1 base removed from V and 0 bases from J, the gap between germline ends came to 10 bases. CDR3 sequence: CASSLETRVSGNTIYF. The CDR3 DNA is TGTGCCAGCAGCTTAGAAACGAGGGTCTCTGGAAACACCATATATTTT.

The genes are TRBV28 and TRBJ1-2; the D gene is possibly TRBD1 (5 bases). Trimming removed 5 bases at V and 3 bases at J, with 13 bases between. Germline CDR1 and CDR2: MDHEN and SYDVKM. The length of the CDR3 is 14 residues. CDR3 in DNA: TGTGCCAGCAGTCCCCATTTCAGGGACTATGGCTACACCTTC. Amino acids: CASSPHFRDYGYTF.

This chain links TRBV3-1 (or the pseudogene TRBV3-2) with TRBJ2-7; 7 nucleotides align to TRBD1. This CDR3 comprises 15 residues. Per germline, CDR1 LGHDT and CDR2 YNNKEL (reference sequence). The ends lost 1 base at V and 3 bases at J; junction bases unmatched: 6. This CDR3 reads CASSQGPGQVYEQYF. The CDR3, as DNA: TGTGCCAGCAGCCAAGGACCCGGACAGGTCTACGAGCAGTACTTC.

The V call is TRBV6-5, the J call TRBJ2-4; D might be TRBD2 (6 bases). The CDR3 loop spans 14 amino acids. V was clipped by 6 bases and J by 2 bases, with 11 bases between them. The germline V gene has CDR1 MNHEY and CDR2 SVGAGI. CDR3 in DNA: TGTGCCAGCAGGGGGGGTGGTTCCAAAAACATTCAGTACTTC. Translated, it gives CASRGGGSKNIQYF.

CDR3 region: CASSPVGGLAGGYEQYF. CDR3 sequence (DNA): TGTGCCAGCAGCCCGGTGGGGGGACTAGCGGGAGGATACGAGCAGTACTTC. V usage is TRBV5-4 and J usage is TRBJ2-7; 15 nucleotides match TRBD2. The ends lost 4 bases at V and 4 bases at J; junction bases unmatched: 9. CDR1 is SGHNT and CDR2 is YYREEE in the germline V gene (reference sequence). The CDR3 has 17 residues. Variable domain in full (rest from reference TRBV5-4 and TRBJ2-7): ETGVTQSPTHLIKTRGQQVTLRCSSQSGHNTVSWYQQALGQGPQFIFQYYREEENGRGNFPPRFSGLQFPNYSSELNVNALELDDSALYLCASSPVGGLAGGYEQYFGPGTRLTVT.

The chain carries TRBV20-1 and TRBJ1-1; TRBD1 might be the D (5 bases). V lost 3 bases and J lost 6, with 14 bases in between. Germline V CDR1 and CDR2: DFQATT, SNEGSKA (reference sequence). This CDR3 is built from 13 residues. CDR3 nucleotides: TGCAGTGCTAGTCAGGGCGGGGAGGCTGAAGCTTTCTTT. It yields the protein CSASQGGEAEAFF.

This chain links TRBV6-5 with TRBJ1-2; TRBD1 agrees at 7 bases. Germline trimming cut 6 bases from V and 11 bases from J; bases unmatched to any gene: 9. The CDR3 spans 12 residues. In germline, CDR1 is MNHEY, CDR2 SVGAGI. The CDR3 region is CASRMDRTWYTF. CDR3 nucleotide sequence: TGTGCCAGCAGGATGGACAGGACGTGGTACACCTTC.

The CDR3: CASSLGQSNQPQHF. The CDR3, as DNA: TGTGCCAGCAGCTTAGGACAGTCCAATCAGCCCCAGCATTTT. This chain uses TRBV7-9 with TRBJ1-5, with D possibly being TRBD1 (5 bases). Germline V CDR1 and CDR2: SEHNR, FQNEAQ (reference sequence). Trimming took off 1 base at V and 3 bases at J, with 7 bases between the two ends. The CDR3 extends over 14 amino acids.

The chain couples TRBV18 to TRBJ1-6; tentative D call: TRBD1 (5 bases). From germline, CDR1 is KGHSH and CDR2 LQKENI. This CDR3 comprises 14 residues. V lost 3 bases to trimming and J lost 13 bases, with 16 bases between them. The CDR3 DNA sequence: TGTGCCAGCTCACCGGCCCAGGGAAGTATGCCCCTCCACTTT. Encoded protein: CASSPAQGSMPLHF.

The chain links TRBV19 to TRBJ1-1; 11 nucleotides line up with TRBD1. The J segment lost 8 bases and the V segment lost 4 bases, leaving 12 bases of the junction unmatched. Germline CDR1 LNHDA, CDR2 SQIVND (reference sequence). This CDR3 comprises 16 residues. DNA of the CDR3: TGTGCCAGTAGTAGCAAAAGGACAGGGGGCGACTTGGAAGCTTTCTTT. This codes for CASSSKRTGGDLEAFF.

V and J are TRBV19 and TRBJ2-1; TRBD1 agrees at 10 bases. Unmatched junction bases numbered 2, after V lost 3 bases and J lost 6 bases. The CDR3 spans 14 residues. Germline-derived CDR1 and CDR2 are LNHDA and SQIVND (reference sequence). This CDR3 reads CASSIGTGVNEQFF. The CDR3 bases are TGTGCCAGTAGTATCGGGACAGGGGTCAATGAGCAGTTCTTC.

V and J are TRBV7-2 and TRBJ1-2, with a possible D match to TRBD1 (6 bases). Trimming took 5 bases from V and 6 from J, leaving 22 bases between them. This CDR3 has 16 amino acids. Germline assignment: CDR1 SGHTA and CDR2 FQGNSA. Written as DNA, the CDR3 is TGTGCCAGCAGCCCCCTCACAGTTAGGGGGTCCCATGGCTACACCTTC. It is translated as CASSPLTVRGSHGYTF.

There are a few counts of this clone. In DNA, the CDR3 is TGTGCCAGCAGCAACGAAGGAAGACCTAACCGGGACAGGGAACCCCTATATAGCAATCAGCCCCAGCATTTT. This translates into CASSNEGRPNRDREPLYSNQPQHF. This rearrangement joins TRBV21-1 to TRBJ1-5; the table gives TRBD1 as D, unverified against the DNA. TRBV21-1 constitutes a pseudogene. CDR3 length: 24 amino acids.

V and J are TRBV5-1 and TRBJ2-1; TRBD2 aligns across 12 bases. Trimming cost V 4 bases and J 0 bases; bases outside gene matches: 5. Germline lookup yields CDR1 SGHRS and CDR2 YFSETQ. The CDR3 is made up of 17 amino acids. The CDR3 sequence is CASSQGLAGSSYNEQFF. Here the CDR3 DNA reads TGCGCCAGCAGCCAAGGACTAGCGGGGAGCTCCTACAATGAGCAGTTCTTC.

The V gene is TRBV19, the J gene TRBJ2-5; TRBD1 might be the D (5 bases). Germline V gene lookup returns CDR1 LNHDA and CDR2 SQIVND (reference sequence). Trimming took off 4 bases at V and 5 bases at J, with 11 bases between the two ends. This CDR3 has 13 residues. The CDR3 DNA reads as TGTGCCAGTAGTACGCAGGGCAGGGAGACCCAGTACTTC. This codes for CASSTQGRETQYF.

This clone appeared a few times. The gene calls are TRBV28 and TRBJ1-5; a weak D match, TRBD1 (6 bases). The CDR3 runs to 18 residues. Trimming shortened V by 1 base and J by 12 bases, and 28 bases separated the two germline ends. In germline, CDR1 is MDHEN, CDR2 SYDVKM. CDR3 sequence reads: CASSLLLIRIPSKGGQHF. The CDR3, as DNA: TGTGCCAGCAGTTTATTGTTAATCCGAATCCCTTCGAAAGGGGGCCAGCATTTT.

The V gene is TRBV2, the J gene TRBJ2-1; the match to TRBD1 covers 9 bases. The CDR3 has 15 amino acids. CDR1 SNHLY and CDR2 FYNNEI come from the germline V gene. V shed 10 bases, J shed 3 bases, and the junction held 10 bases outside the gene matches. This CDR3 is CANQLGQGDYNEQFF. The CDR3 DNA reads TGTGCCAACCAATTGGGACAGGGTGACTACAATGAGCAGTTCTTC. Looking up the rest from reference TRBV2 and TRBJ2-1 gives the full variable domain: EPEVTQTPSHQVTQMGQEVILRCVPISNHLYFYWYRQILGQKVEFLVSFYNNEISEKSEIFDDQFSVERPDGSNFTLKIRSTKLEDSAMYFCANQLGQGDYNEQFFGPGTRLTVL.

This rearrangement joins TRBV7-2 to TRBJ2-5; D call uncertain. The germline CDR1 and CDR2 sequences are SGHTA and FQGNSA. V shed 2 bases and J shed 2 bases, with 9 bases lying between them. The CDR3 sequence is 14 residues long. The CDR3 DNA sequence: TGTGCCAGCAGCTTACCCCAGTCTCAAGAGACCCAGTACTTC. This translates into CASSLPQSQETQYF.

The V and J genes are TRBV5-4 and TRBJ2-5; D unclear. V was clipped by 1 base and J by 5 bases, with 18 bases between them. This CDR3 is 16 amino acids long. Germline V gives CDR1 SGHNT, CDR2 YYREEE (reference sequence). In nucleotides, the CDR3 is TGTGCCAGCAGCTTGTTTACGGCGGTAATTGGGGAGACCCAGTACTTC. Protein sequence: CASSLFTAVIGETQYF. The whole variable domain, remainder taken from reference TRBV5-4 and TRBJ2-5, is ETGVTQSPTHLIKTRGQQVTLRCSSQSGHNTVSWYQQALGQGPQFIFQYYREEENGRGNFPPRFSGLQFPNYSSELNVNALELDDSALYLCASSLFTAVIGETQYFGPGTRLLVL.

The V gene is TRBV5-1, the J gene TRBJ2-1; 8 bases are shared with TRBD2. Per the germline V gene, CDR1 is SGHRS and CDR2 is YFSETQ. The CDR3 loop spans 16 amino acids. V shed 4 bases, J shed 1 base, and the junction held 7 bases outside the gene matches. The CDR3 DNA reads as TGCGCCAGCAGCCAGGCCAGCGGGGGTTCCTACAATGAGCAGTTCTTC. Its protein product is CASSQASGGSYNEQFF. Full variable domain (missing parts from reference TRBV5-1 and TRBJ2-1): KAGVTQTPRYLIKTRGQQVTLSCSPISGHRSVSWYQQTPGQGLQFLFEYFSETQRNKGNFPGRFSGRQFSNSRSEMNVSTLELGDSALYLCASSQASGGSYNEQFFGPGTRLTVL.

This clone was counted a single time. The genes are TRBV5-1 and TRBJ2-3, with D maybe TRBD1 (7 bases). V was pared by 0 bases and J by 0 bases, with 11 bases between. CDR1 is SGHRS, CDR2 YFSETQ, per germline. The CDR3 has 16 amino acids. CDR3 nucleotide sequence: TGCGCCAGCAGCTTGGCAGGGGGGCCCAGCACAGATACGCAGTATTTT. It encodes CASSLAGGPSTDTQYF.

This clone showed up just once. The V call is TRBV5-5, the J call TRBJ2-6; 10 bases match TRBD1. CDR1 and CDR2 from the germline V gene are SGHKS and YYEKEE (reference sequence). With 4 bases clipped from V and 4 bases from J, the junction kept 5 bases outside the gene matches. The CDR3 sequence is 16 residues long. DNA of the CDR3: TGTGCCAGCAGCGGGACAGGGGCGGGAGGGGCCAACGTCCTGACTTTC. It specifies CASSGTGAGGANVLTF.

This clone was seen a few times. This chain uses TRBV9 with TRBJ2-7, with 9 positions matching TRBD2. The J segment lost 2 bases and the V segment lost 7 bases, leaving 10 bases of the junction unmatched. Per germline, CDR1 SGDLS and CDR2 YYNGEE. The CDR3 runs to 15 residues. CDR3 DNA sequence: TGTGCCAGCGGCCCCTCGGGCGGGGGGGCCTACGAGCAGTACTTC. Its translation: CASGPSGGGAYEQYF.